This TCR beta chain derives from a study of OX40 agonist ivuxolimab in advanced cancers. Whole-study context: Partial responses were achieved by three patients, of whom one had hepatocellular carcinoma and two had cutaneous melanoma.

Only in-frame clones appear in the TCRdb table, and some are missing; sequencing was by immunoSEQ multiplex PCR. The repertoire holds around 50,000 clones, with more than 80% as singletons. Comment on this clone: One junction end disagrees with the germline gene, perhaps due to a read error.

This receptor was taken from an adult with an advanced solid tumor such as melanoma, head and neck, liver or kidney cancer. The source material was CD4+ or CD8+ T cells sorted from blood, sampled in a trial of the OX40 agonist ivuxolimab.

The chain's CDR3 is CASKPNLIGTVNF. The CDR3, as DNA: TGTGCCAGCAAACCAAACCTAATAGGGACAGTCAACTTC. The chain has TRBV27 and TRBJ2-7, with 7 bases identical to TRBD1. This CDR3 is built from 13 residues. Germline assignment: CDR1 MNHEY and CDR2 SMNVEV (reference sequence).